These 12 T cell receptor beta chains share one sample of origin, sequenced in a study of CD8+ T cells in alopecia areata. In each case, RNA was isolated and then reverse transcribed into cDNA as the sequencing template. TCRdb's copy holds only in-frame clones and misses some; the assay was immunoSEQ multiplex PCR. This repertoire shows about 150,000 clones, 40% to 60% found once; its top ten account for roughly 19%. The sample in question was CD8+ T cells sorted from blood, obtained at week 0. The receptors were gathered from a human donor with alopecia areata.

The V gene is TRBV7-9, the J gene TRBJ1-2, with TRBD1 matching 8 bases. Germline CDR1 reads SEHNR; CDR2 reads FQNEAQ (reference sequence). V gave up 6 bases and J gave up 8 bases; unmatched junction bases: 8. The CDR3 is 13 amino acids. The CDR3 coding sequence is TGTGCCAGCAGTGTACAGGGGGTAGACGGCTACACCTTC. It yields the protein CASSVQGVDGYTF.

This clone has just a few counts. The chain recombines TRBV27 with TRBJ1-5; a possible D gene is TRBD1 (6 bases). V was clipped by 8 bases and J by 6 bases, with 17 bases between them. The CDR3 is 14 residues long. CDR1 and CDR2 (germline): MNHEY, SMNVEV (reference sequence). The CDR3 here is CASARHREFQPQHF. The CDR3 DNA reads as TGTGCCAGCGCCCGACACAGGGAATTTCAGCCCCAGCATTTT.

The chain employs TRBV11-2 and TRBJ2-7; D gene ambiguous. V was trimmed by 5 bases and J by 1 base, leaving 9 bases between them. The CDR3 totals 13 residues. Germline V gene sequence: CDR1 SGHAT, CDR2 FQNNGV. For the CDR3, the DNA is TGTGCCAGCAGCCCTGGTGGGTCCTACGAGCAGTACTTC. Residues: CASSPGGSYEQYF.

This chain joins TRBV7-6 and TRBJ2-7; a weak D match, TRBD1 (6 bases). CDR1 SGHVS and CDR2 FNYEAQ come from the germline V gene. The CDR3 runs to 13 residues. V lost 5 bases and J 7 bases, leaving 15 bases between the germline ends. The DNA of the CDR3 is TGTGCCAGCAGCCTGACCGGGACACGAGAGCAGTACTTC. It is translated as CASSLTGTREQYF. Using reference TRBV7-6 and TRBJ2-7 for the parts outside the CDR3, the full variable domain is GAGVSQSPRYKVTKRGQDVALRCDPISGHVSLYWYRQALGQGPEFLTYFNYEAQQDKSGLPNDRFSAERPEGSISTLTIQRTEQRDSAMYRCASSLTGTREQYFGPGTRLTVT.

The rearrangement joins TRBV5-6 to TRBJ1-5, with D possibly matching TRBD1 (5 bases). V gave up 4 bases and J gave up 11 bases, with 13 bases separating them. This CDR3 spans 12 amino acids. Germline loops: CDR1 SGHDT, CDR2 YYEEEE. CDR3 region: CASSEGLTAQHF. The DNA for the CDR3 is TGTGCCAGCAGCGAGGGGCTCACGGCCCAGCATTTT.

The CDR3 sequence: CAWTTGTTPRYTF. As DNA, the CDR3 is TGTGCCTGGACGACAGGGACGACACCGAGGTACACCTTC. The rearrangement joins TRBV30 to TRBJ1-2, with 7 positions matching TRBD1. With V trimmed by 4 bases and J by 11 bases, 13 bases remained unmatched. The CDR3 length is 13 residues. CDR1 is GTSNPN, CDR2 SVGIG, per germline (reference sequence).

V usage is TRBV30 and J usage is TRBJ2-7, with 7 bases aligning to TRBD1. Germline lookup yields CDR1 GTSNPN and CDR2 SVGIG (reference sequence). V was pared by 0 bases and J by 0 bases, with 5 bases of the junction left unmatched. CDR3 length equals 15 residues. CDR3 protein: CAWSVGAGGSYEQYF. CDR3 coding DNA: TGTGCCTGGAGTGTAGGGGCAGGGGGCTCCTACGAGCAGTACTTC.

CDR3 amino acids: CAWSPDSAYGQFF. The CDR3 bases are TGTGCCTGGAGCCCGGACTCCGCTTACGGGCAGTTCTTC. V and J are TRBV30 and TRBJ2-1; tentative D call: TRBD2 (5 bases). Germline-derived CDR1 and CDR2 are GTSNPN and SVGIG (reference sequence). The CDR3 totals 13 residues. The V and J ends lost 3 bases and 12 bases respectively, with 18 bases between them.

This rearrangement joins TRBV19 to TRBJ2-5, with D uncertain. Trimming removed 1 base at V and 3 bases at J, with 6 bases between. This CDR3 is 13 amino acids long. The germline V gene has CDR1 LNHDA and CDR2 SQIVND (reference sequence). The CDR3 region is CASSIVGEETQYF. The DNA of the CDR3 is TGTGCCAGTAGTATAGTGGGCGAAGAGACCCAGTACTTC.

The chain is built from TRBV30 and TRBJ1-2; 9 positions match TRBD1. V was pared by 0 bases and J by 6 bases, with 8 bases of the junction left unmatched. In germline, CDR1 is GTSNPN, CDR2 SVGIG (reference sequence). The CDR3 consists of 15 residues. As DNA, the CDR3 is TGTGCCTGGAGTGTACTCACAGGGGGCGGTGATGGCTACACCTTC. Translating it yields CAWSVLTGGGDGYTF. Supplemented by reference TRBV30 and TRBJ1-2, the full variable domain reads SQTIHQWPATLVQPVGSPLSLECTVEGTSNPNLYWYRQAAGRGLQLLFYSVGIGQISSEVPQNLSASRPQDRQFILSSKKLLLSDSGFYLCAWSVLTGGGDGYTFGSGTRLTVV.

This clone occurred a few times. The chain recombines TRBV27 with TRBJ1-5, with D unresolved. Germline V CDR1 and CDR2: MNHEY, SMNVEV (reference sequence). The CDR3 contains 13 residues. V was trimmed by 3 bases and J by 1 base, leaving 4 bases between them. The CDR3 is CASSLQSNQPQHF. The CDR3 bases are TGTGCCAGCAGTTTGCAAAGCAATCAGCCCCAGCATTTT.

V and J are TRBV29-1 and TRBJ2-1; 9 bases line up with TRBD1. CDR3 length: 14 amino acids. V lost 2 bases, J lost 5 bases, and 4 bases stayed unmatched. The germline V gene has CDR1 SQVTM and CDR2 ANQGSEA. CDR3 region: CSVEMGQGNNEQFF. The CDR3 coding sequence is TGCAGCGTTGAAATGGGACAGGGAAACAATGAGCAGTTCTTC.